Below, 17 T cell receptor beta chains from the same sample are listed, as sequenced in a study of blood T cells in healthy people across ages. A second PCR of about 7 to 12 cycles used a sample-barcoded 5' primer and a J-beta primer mix. Using its own MiXCR run on the 5' RACE reads, TCRdb lists one record per CDR3 protein. The sample includes 870,000 or so distinct CDR3 sequences, 29% seen only once; the top ten take around 16%. Sequenced input: blood. The receptor set was obtained from an elderly woman in good health.

This clonotype was observed at least ten times. This chain uses TRBV2 with TRBJ2-7; 10 bases fit TRBD1. CDR3 length: 13 residues. Unmatched junction bases numbered 6, after V lost 7 bases and J lost 6 bases. Germline V gene sequence: CDR1 SNHLY, CDR2 FYNNEI. In DNA form, the CDR3 reads TGTGCCAGCAACCGGGACAGGGGCTCCGAGCAGTACTTC. Amino acid sequence: CASNRDRGSEQYF.

The rearrangement links TRBV5-1 to TRBJ1-1, with no clear D. The CDR3 has 15 amino acids. The V end lost 4 bases, the J end lost 4 bases, and 17 bases lay between the germline ends. The germline V gene has CDR1 SGHRS and CDR2 YFSETQ. CDR3 in DNA: TGCGCCAGCAGCCCCGGCCCGGGGATGGGCACTGAAGCTTTCTTT. It encodes CASSPGPGMGTEAFF.

The chain employs TRBV4-1 and TRBJ2-1; 9 nucleotides line up with TRBD2. Germline loops: CDR1 MGHRA, CDR2 YSYEKL. Trimming cost V 1 base and J 5 bases; bases outside gene matches: 9. This CDR3 region has 17 residues. The CDR3 DNA sequence: TGCGCCAGCAGCCAAGTCCAGCGGGGGGCTGTAGACAATGAGCAGTTCTTC. Residues: CASSQVQRGAVDNEQFF.

This clonotype was observed many times. The chain joins TRBV6-6 to TRBJ2-1, with 7 bases that match TRBD1. The CDR3 consists of 15 residues. V dropped 3 bases and J dropped 12; count of bases not matched to a gene: 14. Germline assignment: CDR1 MNHNY and CDR2 SVGAGI (reference sequence). In DNA form, the CDR3 reads TGTGCCAGCAGTTATCAGGGACAGCTTACAATGAGGCAGTTCTTC. It yields the protein CASSYQGQLTMRQFF.

Concerning this clonotype itself: A much larger clonotype is one base distant, so this may be a read error. The chain is built from TRBV5-1 and TRBJ1-1; 7 nucleotides agree with TRBD1. Germline values: CDR1 SGHRS, CDR2 YFSETQ. The CDR3 runs 16 residues. V shed 0 bases, J shed 4 bases, and the junction held 9 bases outside the gene matches. The CDR3 DNA reads TGCGCCAGCAGCTTGGAGATCGGGACAGTGAGCACTGAAGCTTTCTTT. It encodes CASSLEIGTVSTEAFF.

This clonotype showed up many times. The chain employs TRBV3-1 and TRBJ2-6; no firm D call. V was clipped by 3 bases and J by 0 bases, with 9 bases between them. The germline V gene encodes CDR1 LGHDT and CDR2 YNNKEL (reference sequence). This CDR3 region has 16 residues. CDR3 amino acids: CASSQPGRSGANVLTF. DNA for the CDR3: TGTGCCAGCAGCCAGCCGGGCCGCTCTGGGGCCAACGTCCTGACTTTC.

The V call is TRBV6-4, the J call TRBJ2-1; TRBD1 matches 9 bases. In germline, CDR1 is MRHNA, CDR2 SNTAGT. This CDR3 comprises 15 residues. The V segment lost 2 bases and the J segment 5 bases; nucleotides outside the gene matches: 4. The DNA for the CDR3 is TGTGCCAGCAGTGACGGGGACAGGGATAACAATGAGCAGTTCTTC. Translation: CASSDGDRDNNEQFF.

In this sample, this clonotype turned up many times. The V call is TRBV7-2, the J call TRBJ2-5; perhaps TRBD2 as D (7 bases). Trimming took 0 bases from V and 4 from J, leaving 12 bases between them. CDR1 and CDR2 from the germline V gene are SGHTA and FQGNSA. This CDR3 region has 15 residues. The CDR3 protein is CASSLAGGASETQYF. The CDR3 DNA is TGTGCCAGCAGCTTAGCGGGGGGGGCCTCAGAGACCCAGTACTTC.

About this clonotype: This may come from a read error, since a much larger clone is one base off. The genes are TRBV5-1 and TRBJ2-1; a possible D gene is TRBD2 (6 bases). The germline V gene encodes CDR1 SGHRS and CDR2 YFSETQ. The CDR3 is 13 amino acids. This CDR3 is CANSRDSGNEQFF. The DNA for the CDR3 is TGCGCCAACAGCCGGGACTCAGGGAATGAGCAGTTCTTC.

Turning to this clonotype: Likely a read error: the CDR3 ends without its conserved phenylalanine or tryptophan. The gene calls are TRBV5-1 and TRBJ2-7; D may be TRBD1 (6 bases). With 5 bases removed from V and 9 bases from J, the gap between germline ends came to 30 bases. The CDR3 runs 17 residues. From germline, CDR1 is SGHRS and CDR2 YFSETQ. The CDR3 is CASSSSTRAILQGGQYC. The CDR3, as DNA: TGCGCCAGCAGTTCCTCCACGAGGGCAATCTTACAGGGTGGGCAGTACTGC.

About this clonotype: Being one base from a much bigger clone, this may be a read error. The V gene is TRBV27, the J gene TRBJ1-2; the D gene is possibly TRBD1 (5 bases). Germline-derived CDR1 and CDR2 are MNHEY and SMNVEV (reference sequence). The CDR3 runs 12 residues. V was clipped by 6 bases and J by 8 bases, with 13 bases between them. The CDR3 loop reads CASSQRGGGYTF. CDR3 nucleotides: TGTGCCAGCAGCCAGAGGGGAGGGGGCTACACCTTC.

The gene calls are TRBV5-6 and TRBJ1-3, with D maybe TRBD1 (6 bases). The ends were cut back, 4 bases at V and 0 bases at J, with 11 bases in the middle. CDR3 length equals 15 residues. The germline V gene encodes CDR1 SGHDT and CDR2 YYEEEE. The CDR3 protein is CASSPGHLSGNTIYF. The CDR3 DNA sequence: TGTGCCAGCAGCCCGGGACACCTCTCTGGAAACACCATATATTTT.

This clonotype was observed at least ten times. This chain links TRBV12-3 or TRBV12-4 with TRBJ2-1; 11 bases align to TRBD2. The CDR3 is 15 amino acids. Germline trimming cut 4 bases from V and 6 bases from J; bases unmatched to any gene: 5. In DNA, the CDR3 is TGTGCCAGCAGTTCTCTAGCGGGAGGTGGCAATGAGCAGTTCTTC. Amino acids: CASSSLAGGGNEQFF.

This clonotype showed up just a few times. This may come from a read error, since a much larger clone is one base off. The chain recombines TRBV7-2 with TRBJ2-1, with 10 bases identical to TRBD2. CDR1 and CDR2 (germline): SGHTA, FQGNSA. Trimming cost V 6 bases and J 7 bases; bases outside gene matches: 9. The CDR3 is 15 amino acids. For the CDR3, the DNA is TGTGCCAGCAGTACCACTAGCGGGGACGGAAATGAGCAGTTCTTC. Encoded protein: CASSTTSGDGNEQFF.

This clonotype has at least ten counts. This rearrangement joins TRBV6-2 or TRBV6-3 to TRBJ2-3; D uncertain. Trimming shortened V by 6 bases and J by 0 bases, and 13 bases separated the two germline ends. The CDR3 runs to 15 residues. The V gene's germline CDR1 is MNHEY and CDR2 SVGEGT. The CDR3 here is CASRPIGTSTDTQYF. The CDR3 nucleotides read TGTGCCAGCAGACCGATAGGAACTAGCACAGATACGCAGTATTTT.

This clonotype was observed a few times. The V call is TRBV21-1, the J call TRBJ2-7; the table calls TRBD2, which could not be checked here. TRBV21-1 is a pseudogene segment. The CDR3 has 17 amino acids. Written as DNA, the CDR3 is TGTGCCAGCATCCTTCCGGGCCTACAGACAGGGCCCTACGAGCAGTACTTC. Protein: CASILPGLQTGPYEQYF.

This clonotype occurred a few times. V gene TRBV7-9 combines with J gene TRBJ1-2; weak D call: TRBD1 (5 bases). This CDR3 has 15 residues. Germline-derived CDR1 and CDR2 are SEHNR and FQNEAQ (reference sequence). With 2 bases removed from V and 6 bases from J, the gap between germline ends came to 16 bases. The CDR3 nucleotides read TGTGCCAGCAGCTTATCCAGGACAATCGGGGATGGCTACACCTTC. It encodes CASSLSRTIGDGYTF.